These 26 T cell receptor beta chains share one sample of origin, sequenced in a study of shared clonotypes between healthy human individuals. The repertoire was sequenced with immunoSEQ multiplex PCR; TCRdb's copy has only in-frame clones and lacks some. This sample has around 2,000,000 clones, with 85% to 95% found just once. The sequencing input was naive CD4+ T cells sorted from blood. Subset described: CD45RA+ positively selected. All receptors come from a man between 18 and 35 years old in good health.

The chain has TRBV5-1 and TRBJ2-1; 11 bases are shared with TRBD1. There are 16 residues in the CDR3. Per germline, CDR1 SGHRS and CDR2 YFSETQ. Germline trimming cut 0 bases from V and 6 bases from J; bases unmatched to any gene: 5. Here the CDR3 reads CASSLVAGTGGNEQFF. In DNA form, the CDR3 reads TGCGCCAGCAGCTTGGTTGCCGGGACAGGGGGCAATGAGCAGTTCTTC.

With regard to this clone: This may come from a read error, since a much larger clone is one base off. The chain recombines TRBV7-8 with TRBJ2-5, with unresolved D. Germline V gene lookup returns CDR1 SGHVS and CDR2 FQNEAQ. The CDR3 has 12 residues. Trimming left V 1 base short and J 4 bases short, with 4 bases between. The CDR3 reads CASSLVPETQYF. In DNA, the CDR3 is TGTGCCAGCAGCTTAGTCCCAGAGACCCAGTACTTC.

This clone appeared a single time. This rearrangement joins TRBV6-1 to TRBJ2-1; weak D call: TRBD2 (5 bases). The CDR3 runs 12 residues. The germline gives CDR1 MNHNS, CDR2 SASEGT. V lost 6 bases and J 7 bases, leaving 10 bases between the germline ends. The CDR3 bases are TGTGCCAGCAGCGGGTCGGGGAATGAGCAGTTCTTC. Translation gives CASSGSGNEQFF.

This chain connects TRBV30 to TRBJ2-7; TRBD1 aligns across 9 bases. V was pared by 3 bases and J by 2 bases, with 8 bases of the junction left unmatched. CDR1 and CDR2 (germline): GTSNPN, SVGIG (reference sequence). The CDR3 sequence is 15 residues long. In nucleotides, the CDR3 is TGTGCCTGGAGCTTACCCGGGACAGGGCCCTACGAGCAGTACTTC. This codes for CAWSLPGTGPYEQYF.

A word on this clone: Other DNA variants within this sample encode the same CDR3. Here the CDR3 reads CASSSVATNEKLFF. CDR3 bases: TGTGCCAGCTCTTCGGTTGCAACTAATGAAAAACTGTTTTTT. The V gene is TRBV18, the J gene TRBJ1-4; D is ambiguous. The V gene lost 6 bases and the J gene lost 0 bases, with 8 bases spanning the gap. This CDR3 spans 14 amino acids. Germline CDR1 KGHSH, CDR2 LQKENI.

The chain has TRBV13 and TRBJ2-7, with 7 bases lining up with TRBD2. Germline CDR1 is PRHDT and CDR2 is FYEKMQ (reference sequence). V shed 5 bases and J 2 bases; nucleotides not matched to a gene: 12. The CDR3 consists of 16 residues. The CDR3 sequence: CASSAARGGSPYEQYF. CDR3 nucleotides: TGTGCCAGCAGCGCTGCTCGGGGCGGGAGTCCCTACGAGCAGTACTTC.

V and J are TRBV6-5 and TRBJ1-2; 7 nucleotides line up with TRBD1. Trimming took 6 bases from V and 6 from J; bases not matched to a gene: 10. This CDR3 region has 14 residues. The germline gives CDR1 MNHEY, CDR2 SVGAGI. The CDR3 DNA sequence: TGTGCCAGCAGACGAGGACAGGCCGGCAATGGCTACACCTTC. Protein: CASRRGQAGNGYTF.

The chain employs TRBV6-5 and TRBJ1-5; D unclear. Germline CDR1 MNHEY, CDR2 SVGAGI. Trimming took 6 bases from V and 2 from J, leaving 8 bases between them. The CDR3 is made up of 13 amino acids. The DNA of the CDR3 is TGTGCCAGCAGGGGCAGTGGCAATCAGCCCCAGCATTTT. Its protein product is CASRGSGNQPQHF.

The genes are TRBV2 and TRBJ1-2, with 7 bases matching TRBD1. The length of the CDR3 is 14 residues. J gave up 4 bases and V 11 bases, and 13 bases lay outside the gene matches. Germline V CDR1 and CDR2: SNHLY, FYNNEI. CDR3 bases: TGTGCCGCACCGGGGACAGTCCCTTTCTATGGCTACACCTTC. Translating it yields CAAPGTVPFYGYTF. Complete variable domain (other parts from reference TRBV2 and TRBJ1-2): EPEVTQTPSHQVTQMGQEVILRCVPISNHLYFYWYRQILGQKVEFLVSFYNNEISEKSEIFDDQFSVERPDGSNFTLKIRSTKLEDSAMYFCAAPGTVPFYGYTFGSGTRLTVV.

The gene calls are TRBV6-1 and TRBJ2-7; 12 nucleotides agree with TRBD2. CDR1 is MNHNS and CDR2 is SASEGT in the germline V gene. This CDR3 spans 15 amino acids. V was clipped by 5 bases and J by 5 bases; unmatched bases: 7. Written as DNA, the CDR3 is TGTGCCAGCAGTCCCCGACTAGCGGGAGCCCACGAGCAGTACTTC. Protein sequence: CASSPRLAGAHEQYF.

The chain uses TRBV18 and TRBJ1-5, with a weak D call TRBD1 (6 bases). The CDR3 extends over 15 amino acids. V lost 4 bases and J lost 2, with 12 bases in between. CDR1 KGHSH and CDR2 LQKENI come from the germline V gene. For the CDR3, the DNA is TGTGCCAGCTCACAGAACAGGGATCGCAATCAGCCCCAGCATTTT. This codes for CASSQNRDRNQPQHF.

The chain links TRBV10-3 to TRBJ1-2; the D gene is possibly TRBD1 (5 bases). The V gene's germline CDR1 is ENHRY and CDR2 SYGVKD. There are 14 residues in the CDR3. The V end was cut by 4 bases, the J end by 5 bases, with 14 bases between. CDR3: CAISAIGAWYGYTF. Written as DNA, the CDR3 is TGTGCCATCAGTGCCATAGGGGCCTGGTATGGCTACACCTTC.

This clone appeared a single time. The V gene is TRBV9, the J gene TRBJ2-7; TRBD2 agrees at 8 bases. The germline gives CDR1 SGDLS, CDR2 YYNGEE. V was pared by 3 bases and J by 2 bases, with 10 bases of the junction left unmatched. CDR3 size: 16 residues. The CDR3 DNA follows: TGTGCCAGCAGCGGAAGACTAGCGCGATCCGCCTACGAGCAGTACTTC. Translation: CASSGRLARSAYEQYF.

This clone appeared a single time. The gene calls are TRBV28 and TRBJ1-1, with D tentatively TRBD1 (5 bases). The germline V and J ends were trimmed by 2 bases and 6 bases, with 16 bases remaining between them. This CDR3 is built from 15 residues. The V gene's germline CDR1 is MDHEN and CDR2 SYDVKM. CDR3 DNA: TGTGCCAGCAGTTTAATAGGACAAGGGGTGGCTGAAGCTTTCTTT. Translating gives CASSLIGQGVAEAFF.

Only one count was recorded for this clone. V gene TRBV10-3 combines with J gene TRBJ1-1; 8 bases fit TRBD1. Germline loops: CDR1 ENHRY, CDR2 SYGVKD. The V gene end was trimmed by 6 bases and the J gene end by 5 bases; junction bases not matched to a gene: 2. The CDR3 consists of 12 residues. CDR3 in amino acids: CAIRTGATEAFF. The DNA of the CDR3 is TGTGCCATCAGGACAGGGGCAACTGAAGCTTTCTTT.

Written as DNA, the CDR3 is TGCGCCAGCAGCCAAGTCCTTCGTGCGGGGGGAGATACGCAGTATTTT. Translation: CASSQVLRAGGDTQYF. This chain links TRBV4-1 with TRBJ2-3, with 8 bases that match TRBD2. Germline V gene data show CDR1 as MGHRA and CDR2 as YSYEKL. This CDR3 comprises 16 residues. Trimming removed 1 base from V and 5 bases from J; junction bases left unmatched: 8.

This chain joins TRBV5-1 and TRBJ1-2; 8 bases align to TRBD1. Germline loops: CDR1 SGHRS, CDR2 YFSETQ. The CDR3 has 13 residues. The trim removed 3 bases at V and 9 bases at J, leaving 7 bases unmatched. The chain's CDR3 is CASSSGQGESYTF. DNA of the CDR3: TGCGCCAGCAGCTCTGGACAGGGAGAGAGCTACACCTTC.

The CDR3 DNA is TGTGCCAGTAGTATATCCCCGGCTGGCACCGGGGAGCTGTTTTTT. Protein sequence: CASSISPAGTGELFF. The J gene is TRBJ2-2, the V gene TRBV19; unclear D gene. The germline gives CDR1 LNHDA, CDR2 SQIVND (reference sequence). The CDR3 spans 15 residues. Trimming left V 2 bases short and J 4 bases short, with 11 bases between.

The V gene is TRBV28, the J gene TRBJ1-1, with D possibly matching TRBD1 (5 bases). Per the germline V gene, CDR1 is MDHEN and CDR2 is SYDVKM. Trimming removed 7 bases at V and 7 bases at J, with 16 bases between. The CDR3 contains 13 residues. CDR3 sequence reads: CASNIGDWNEAFF. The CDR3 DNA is TGTGCCAGCAACATAGGGGACTGGAATGAAGCTTTCTTT.

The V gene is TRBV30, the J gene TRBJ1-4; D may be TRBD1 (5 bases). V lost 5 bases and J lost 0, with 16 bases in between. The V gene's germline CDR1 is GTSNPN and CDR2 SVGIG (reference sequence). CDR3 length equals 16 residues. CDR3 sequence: CAWQAAGLATNEKLFF. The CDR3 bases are TGTGCCTGGCAGGCGGCAGGGTTGGCAACTAATGAAAAACTGTTTTTT. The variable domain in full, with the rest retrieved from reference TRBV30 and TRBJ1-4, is SQTIHQWPATLVQPVGSPLSLECTVEGTSNPNLYWYRQAAGRGLQLLFYSVGIGQISSEVPQNLSASRPQDRQFILSSKKLLLSDSGFYLCAWQAAGLATNEKLFFGSGTQLSVL.

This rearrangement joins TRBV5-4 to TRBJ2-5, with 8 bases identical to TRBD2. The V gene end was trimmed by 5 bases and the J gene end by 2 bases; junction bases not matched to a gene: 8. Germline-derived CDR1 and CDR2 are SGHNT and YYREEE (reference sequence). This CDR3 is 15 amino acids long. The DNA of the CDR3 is TGTGCCAGCAGACGCCGTAGCGGGGTGCAAGAGACCCAGTACTTC. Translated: CASRRRSGVQETQYF.

The CDR3 sequence is CASSRAPGQRSEKLFF. Written as DNA, the CDR3 is TGCGCCAGCAGCCGTGCCCCGGGACAGAGATCCGAAAAACTGTTTTTT. V and J are TRBV4-1 and TRBJ1-4, with 7 bases lining up with TRBD1. The germline gives CDR1 MGHRA, CDR2 YSYEKL. V lost 4 bases to trimming and J lost 8 bases; unmatched junction nucleotides: 13. The CDR3 loop spans 16 amino acids.

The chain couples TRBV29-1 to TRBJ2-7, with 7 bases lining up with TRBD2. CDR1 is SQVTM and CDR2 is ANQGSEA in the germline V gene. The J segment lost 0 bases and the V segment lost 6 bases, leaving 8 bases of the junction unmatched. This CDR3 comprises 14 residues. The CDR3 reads CSVGGVGFSYEQYF. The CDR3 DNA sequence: TGCAGCGTGGGGGGGGTCGGGTTCTCCTACGAGCAGTACTTC.

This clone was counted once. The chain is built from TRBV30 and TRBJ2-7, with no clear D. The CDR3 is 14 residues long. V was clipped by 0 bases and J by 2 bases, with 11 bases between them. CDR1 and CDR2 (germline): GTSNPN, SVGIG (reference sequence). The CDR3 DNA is TGTGCCTGGAGTGTAATAACAAGGCCCTACGAGCAGTACTTC. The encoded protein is CAWSVITRPYEQYF.

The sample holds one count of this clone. CDR3: CASSFSSGSSYNEQFF. The CDR3 DNA sequence: TGTGCCAGCAGCTTTTCTAGCGGTAGCTCCTACAATGAGCAGTTCTTC. The chain combines TRBV11-2 with TRBJ2-1; 7 bases align to TRBD2. The CDR3 sequence is 16 residues long. Germline V gene sequence: CDR1 SGHAT, CDR2 FQNNGV. V lost 3 bases and J lost 0; bases outside the gene matches: 5.

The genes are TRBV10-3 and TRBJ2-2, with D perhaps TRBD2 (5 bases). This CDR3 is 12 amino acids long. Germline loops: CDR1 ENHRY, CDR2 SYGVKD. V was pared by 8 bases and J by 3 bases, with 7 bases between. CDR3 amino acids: CAIGRDTGELFF. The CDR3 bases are TGTGCCATCGGGCGGGACACCGGGGAGCTGTTTTTT.